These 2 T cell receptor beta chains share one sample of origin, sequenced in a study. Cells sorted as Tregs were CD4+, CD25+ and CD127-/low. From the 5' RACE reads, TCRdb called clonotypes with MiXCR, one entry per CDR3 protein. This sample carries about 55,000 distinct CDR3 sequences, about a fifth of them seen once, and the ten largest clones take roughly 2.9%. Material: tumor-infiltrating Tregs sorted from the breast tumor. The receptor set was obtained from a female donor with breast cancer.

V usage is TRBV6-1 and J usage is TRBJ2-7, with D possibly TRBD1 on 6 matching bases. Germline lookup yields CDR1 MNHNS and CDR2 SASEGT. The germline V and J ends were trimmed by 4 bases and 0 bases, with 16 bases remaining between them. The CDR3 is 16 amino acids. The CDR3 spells CASSVSVQGPSYEQYF. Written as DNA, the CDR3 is TGTGCCAGCAGTGTGAGCGTACAGGGACCCTCCTACGAGCAGTACTTC.

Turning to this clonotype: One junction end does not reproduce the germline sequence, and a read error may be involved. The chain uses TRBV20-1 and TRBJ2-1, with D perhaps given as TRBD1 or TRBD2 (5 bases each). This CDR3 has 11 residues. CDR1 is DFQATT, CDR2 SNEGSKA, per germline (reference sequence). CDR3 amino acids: CSAAQGDEQLF. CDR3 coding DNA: TGCAGTGCTGCTCAGGGAGATGAGCAGCTCTTC.